This TCR beta chain was recorded in a study of shared clonotypes between healthy human individuals. Study results and caveats: The study found lower generation probabilities in non-shared clonotypes than in those shared by all four donors. The sharing of 5% to 5.5% of naive CD4 clonotypes was seen across a few donors. Limitation of the genetic and exposure-history diversity represented came from the few donors.

The CDR3 sequence is 13 residues long. Trimming took off 3 bases at V and 5 bases at J, with 11 bases between the two ends. CDR1 and CDR2 from the germline V gene are LNHDA and SQIVND (reference sequence). As to this clone: Its antigen is as yet unknown.

Naive CD8 cells were CD45RO-negative, positively selected for CCR7, excluding terminally differentiated effector memory CD45RA+ cells. Adults of Caucasian background living in Nashville, Tennessee made up all donors. Profiled with immunoSEQ multiplex PCR; TCRdb holds only in-frame clones, not every one. Of 800,000 or so clones listed, 90% to 98% are singletons. Sequenced sample: naive CD8+ T cells sorted from blood. This sequence was found in a man aged 25 to 40 in good health. The gene calls are TRBV19 and TRBJ2-7; D uncertain. This CDR3 is CASSIEGWNEQYF. CDR3 DNA sequence: TGTGCCAGTAGTATTGAAGGGTGGAACGAGCAGTACTTC.